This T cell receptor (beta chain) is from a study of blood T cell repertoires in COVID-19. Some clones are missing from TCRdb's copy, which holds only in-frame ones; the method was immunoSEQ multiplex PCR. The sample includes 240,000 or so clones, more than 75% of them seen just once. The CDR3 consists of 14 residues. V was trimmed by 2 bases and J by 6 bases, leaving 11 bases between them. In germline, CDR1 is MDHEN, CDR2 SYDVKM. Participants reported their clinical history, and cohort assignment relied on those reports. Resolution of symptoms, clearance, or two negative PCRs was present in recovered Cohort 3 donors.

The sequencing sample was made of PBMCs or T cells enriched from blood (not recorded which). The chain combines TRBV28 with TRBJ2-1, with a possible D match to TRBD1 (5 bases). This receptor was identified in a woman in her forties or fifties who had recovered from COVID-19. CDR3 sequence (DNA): TGTGCCAGCAGTTTAATCCCAGGGCGCAATGAGCAGTTCTTC. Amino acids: CASSLIPGRNEQFF.